This T cell receptor (beta chain) was documented in a study of identical twins. This clonotype was observed many times. The target antigen is unknown. The CDR3 runs to 13 residues. The V end lost 0 bases, the J end lost 7 bases, and 9 bases lay between the germline ends. In germline, CDR1 is MGHRA, CDR2 YSYEKL. MiXCR, applied by TCRdb to the 5' RACE reads, yields one record per CDR3 protein. The sample has about 690,000 distinct CDR3 sequences, over 5% seen once. Study findings and constraints: Out-of-frame alpha sequences shared between twins exhibited an excess of low generation probability.

The sample comprised naive T cells sorted from blood. V gene TRBV4-1 combines with J gene TRBJ1-1; D remains ambiguous. The source of this sequence is a man between 18 and 35 years old in good health. CDR3 protein: CASSQDRRLEAFF. DNA of the CDR3: TGCGCCAGCAGCCAAGATAGAAGACTTGAAGCTTTCTTT.